Presented here are 29 T cell receptor beta chains from one specimen sequenced in a study of beta chain features in type 1 diabetes. Their target antigens are unknown. Study-level results: Shorter TCRB CDR3s, moderately but significantly so, were found in Type 1 diabetes patients in all four CD4+ subsets.

cDNA synthesis used the whole RNA isolate, giving expressed TCRB sequences. TCRdb's copy holds only in-frame clones and misses some; the assay was immunoSEQ multiplex PCR. The sample shows about 280,000 clones, approximately 16% of them seen only once. Sample: naive CD4+ T cells from blood. These receptors all stem from a man aged 18-30 years with type 1 diabetes.

V gene TRBV28 combines with J gene TRBJ2-7; 7 bases are a match to TRBD1. CDR1 and CDR2 from the germline V gene are MDHEN and SYDVKM. The CDR3 loop spans 13 amino acids. After removal of 7 bases from V and 3 bases from J, the junction contained 6 bases not matched to a gene. In DNA form, the CDR3 reads TGTGCCAGCACCGCGACAGGGTTCTACGAGCAGTACTTC. Protein sequence: CASTATGFYEQYF.

This clone was observed a few times. Here the CDR3 DNA reads TGCGCCAGCAGATCCAATGCCTACGAGCAGTACTTC. Protein: CASRSNAYEQYF. The chain employs TRBV5-1 and TRBJ2-7; D gene uncertain. Germline values: CDR1 SGHRS, CDR2 YFSETQ. The CDR3 has 12 residues. The V gene lost 5 bases and the J gene lost 2 bases, with 8 bases spanning the gap.

The chain uses TRBV7-9 and TRBJ1-4; D unclear. CDR3 size: 15 residues. The V and J ends lost 7 bases and 4 bases respectively, with 16 bases between them. The germline V gene has CDR1 SEHNR and CDR2 FQNEAQ (reference sequence). DNA for the CDR3: TGTGCCAGCACCCCTAGCTTACAGCTTAATGAAAAACTGTTTTTT. This translates into CASTPSLQLNEKLFF.

There are a few counts of this clone. This chain connects TRBV7-2 to TRBJ2-7; TRBD2 is a possible D gene (6 bases). The CDR3 contains 16 residues. The germline gives CDR1 SGHTA, CDR2 FQGNSA. The V gene lost 5 bases and the J gene lost 0 bases, with 17 bases spanning the gap. The CDR3 DNA follows: TGTGCCAGCAGCCGTTCTAAGGGCGGGGACTCCTACGAGCAGTACTTC. Translation: CASSRSKGGDSYEQYF.

DNA for the CDR3: TGTGCCAGCAGTCCTATAGCGGGAGATAAGACCCAGTACTTC. Its translation is CASSPIAGDKTQYF. The V and J genes are TRBV5-4 and TRBJ2-5, with TRBD2 identical over 9 bases. The CDR3 has 14 amino acids. Losses at the gene ends were 5 bases for V and 6 bases for J; bases not matched to a gene: 8. CDR1 is SGHNT and CDR2 is YYREEE in the germline V gene (reference sequence).

Only a few counts were recorded for this clone. The chain links TRBV5-1 to TRBJ2-1; 9 nucleotides align to TRBD2. Losses at the gene ends were 3 bases for V and 9 bases for J; bases not matched to a gene: 13. The CDR3 runs to 16 residues. Germline V gene sequence: CDR1 SGHRS, CDR2 YFSETQ. CDR3 amino acids: CASSSPGLAPFAEQFF. In DNA, the CDR3 is TGCGCCAGCAGCTCCCCGGGACTAGCCCCTTTTGCTGAGCAGTTCTTC.

The chain uses TRBV7-2 and TRBJ2-3, with 7 positions matching TRBD2. Trimming took 5 bases from V and 0 from J; bases not matched to a gene: 8. The CDR3 covers 16 residues. Germline values: CDR1 SGHTA, CDR2 FQGNSA. Written as DNA, the CDR3 is TGTGCCAGCAGCACCCGGACTAGTCTGAGCACAGATACGCAGTATTTT. This codes for CASSTRTSLSTDTQYF.

This chain uses TRBV10-2 with TRBJ1-2; the D is unclear. V lost 6 bases, J lost 3 bases, and 11 bases lay in between. The germline V gene has CDR1 WSHSY and CDR2 SAAADI. The length of the CDR3 is 13 residues. The CDR3 here is CASRWSRDYGYTF. DNA of the CDR3: TGCGCCAGCAGATGGTCACGGGACTATGGCTACACCTTC.

The rearrangement uses TRBV28 and TRBJ2-3; TRBD2 agrees at 8 bases. The CDR3 extends over 20 amino acids. The junction had 22 bases not matched to a gene; V was cut back by 8 bases and J by 0 bases. Germline-derived CDR1 and CDR2 are MDHEN and SYDVKM. The CDR3 DNA is TGTGCCAGCGGAGTAGCGGGACTCGGGGGTGGTATTTCTAGCACAGATACGCAGTATTTT. It is translated as CASGVAGLGGGISSTDTQYF.

This chain joins TRBV7-9 and TRBJ2-7; D is unclear. The germline V gene has CDR1 SEHNR and CDR2 FQNEAQ (reference sequence). This CDR3 has 12 residues. V shed 5 bases and J shed 3 bases, with 8 bases lying between them. CDR3 loop: CASSPSRYEQYF. The CDR3 nucleotides are TGTGCCAGCAGCCCCAGTCGCTACGAGCAGTACTTC. Combining the CDR3 with reference TRBV7-9 and TRBJ2-7 gives the whole variable domain DTGVSQNPRHKITKRGQNVTFRCDPISEHNRLYWYRQTLGQGPEFLTYFQNEAQLEKSRLLSDRFSAERPKGSFSTLEIQRTEQGDSAMYLCASSPSRYEQYFGPGTRLTVT.

Concerning this clone itself: Other DNA sequences of this sample code for an identical CDR3. This chain joins TRBV5-1 and TRBJ2-5, with D possibly matching TRBD2 (6 bases). The V and J ends lost 4 bases and 1 base respectively, with 8 bases between them. CDR1 and CDR2 (germline): SGHRS, YFSETQ. CDR3 size: 13 residues. The CDR3 reads CASSLGLQETQYF. In nucleotides, the CDR3 is TGCGCCAGCAGCCTGGGACTCCAAGAGACCCAGTACTTC.

This clone has only a few counts. The chain has TRBV11-2 and TRBJ2-7; TRBD2 matches at 9 bases. This CDR3 contains 14 residues. Germline V gene sequence: CDR1 SGHAT, CDR2 FQNNGV. The ends lost 6 bases at V and 2 bases at J; junction bases unmatched: 5. The CDR3 nucleotides are TGTGCCAGCAGGAAACGACTAGCGGCCTACGAGCAGTACTTC. Its translation is CASRKRLAAYEQYF.

This rearrangement joins TRBV5-1 to TRBJ2-5; TRBD2 aligns across 9 bases. The V and J ends lost 4 bases and 4 bases, in that order; junction bases with no gene match: 5. There are 14 residues in the CDR3. Germline lookup yields CDR1 SGHRS and CDR2 YFSETQ. The CDR3 sequence is CASSPGLASETQYF. CDR3 bases: TGCGCCAGCAGCCCGGGACTAGCATCAGAGACCCAGTACTTC.

This clone was observed a few times. The rearrangement joins TRBV2 to TRBJ2-3, with D possibly TRBD2 on 5 matching bases. The V gene's germline CDR1 is SNHLY and CDR2 FYNNEI. The CDR3 spans 14 residues. V lost 5 bases and J lost 3, with 12 bases in between. CDR3 nucleotide sequence: TGTGCCAGCAGTCGAGGGAGAGGAACAGATACGCAGTATTTT. Protein: CASSRGRGTDTQYF.

The chain carries TRBV9 and TRBJ2-6; 7 bases fit TRBD1. Germline CDR1 SGDLS, CDR2 YYNGEE. The trim removed 4 bases at V and 2 bases at J, leaving 9 bases unmatched. The CDR3 is 17 amino acids. The CDR3 here is CASSPRTGSPGANVLTF. CDR3 nucleotide sequence: TGTGCCAGCAGCCCCCGGACAGGCAGCCCTGGGGCCAACGTCCTGACTTTC.

V gene TRBV27 combines with J gene TRBJ2-2; 10 bases are shared with TRBD1. Per the germline V gene, CDR1 is MNHEY and CDR2 is SMNVEV (reference sequence). The trim removed 8 bases at V and 4 bases at J, leaving 10 bases unmatched. The CDR3 is 16 residues long. CDR3 sequence: CASGRRDRGVTGELFF. In nucleotides, the CDR3 is TGTGCCAGCGGAAGGAGGGACAGGGGCGTCACCGGGGAGCTGTTTTTT.

A few counts support this clone. The chain joins TRBV4-3 to TRBJ1-2; 7 nucleotides agree with TRBD1. Germline V gene sequence: CDR1 LGHNA, CDR2 YSLEER. This CDR3 is 15 amino acids long. V shed 0 bases, J shed 6 bases, and the junction held 7 bases outside the gene matches. This chain's CDR3 is CASSQEHRGFDGYTF. CDR3 in DNA: TGCGCCAGCAGCCAAGAGCACAGGGGTTTCGATGGCTACACCTTC.

This clone is a singleton in its sample. The chain employs TRBV7-9 and TRBJ2-7; 10 bases are a match to TRBD1. The CDR3 has 16 amino acids. V lost 2 bases to trimming and J lost 6 bases; unmatched junction nucleotides: 10. Germline lookup yields CDR1 SEHNR and CDR2 FQNEAQ (reference sequence). The CDR3 DNA reads as TGTGCCAGCAGCTTAAGCCAGGGACAGGGGCGCCCCGAGCAGTACTTC. Protein: CASSLSQGQGRPEQYF.

This clone was found a few times. The chain uses TRBV9 and TRBJ2-7, with 8 bases that match TRBD1. Per germline, CDR1 SGDLS and CDR2 YYNGEE. Unmatched junction bases numbered 4, after V lost 0 bases and J lost 2 bases. This CDR3 comprises 15 residues. CDR3 protein: CASSVDSGGPYEQYF. The DNA of the CDR3 is TGTGCCAGCAGCGTAGATTCAGGGGGCCCCTACGAGCAGTACTTC.

This clone was detected a few times. The chain couples TRBV30 to TRBJ2-1; 8 bases are shared with TRBD2. The CDR3 has 15 residues. After removal of 1 base from V and 7 bases from J, the junction contained 9 bases not matched to a gene. The germline V gene has CDR1 GTSNPN and CDR2 SVGIG (reference sequence). CDR3 nucleotide sequence: TGTGCCTGGAGTGCCGCTAGCGGGCGAAGAAATGAGCAGTTCTTC. This codes for CAWSAASGRRNEQFF. Full variable domain (outside the CDR3, taken from reference TRBV30 and TRBJ2-1): SQTIHQWPATLVQPVGSPLSLECTVEGTSNPNLYWYRQAAGRGLQLLFYSVGIGQISSEVPQNLSASRPQDRQFILSSKKLLLSDSGFYLCAWSAASGRRNEQFFGPGTRLTVL.

Only a few counts were recorded for this clone. The chain recombines TRBV5-1 with TRBJ1-1; 7 bases are shared with TRBD1. Germline CDR1 is SGHRS and CDR2 is YFSETQ. This CDR3 region has 16 residues. J was trimmed by 5 bases and V by 3 bases; bases with no gene match: 13. The CDR3 DNA is TGCGCCAGCAGCTCGACAAGGAGACAGGGCGGGACTGAAGCTTTCTTT. Translated, it gives CASSSTRRQGGTEAFF.

The chain links TRBV5-1 to TRBJ2-3; no reliable D call. The CDR3 runs 11 residues. Trimming took off 7 bases at V and 9 bases at J, with 12 bases between the two ends. CDR1 and CDR2 (germline): SGHRS, YFSETQ. The CDR3 DNA follows: TGCGCCAGCCACGACTCGAGCACGCAGTATTTT. Translated: CASHDSSTQYF.

This clone has more than one count but fewer than ten. The rearrangement uses TRBV20-1 and TRBJ1-4; a possible D gene is TRBD1 (5 bases). Trimming pared 3 bases from V and 13 bases from J, leaving 12 bases between. This CDR3 is 11 amino acids long. Germline V gene sequence: CDR1 DFQATT, CDR2 SNEGSKA (reference sequence). CDR3 nucleotides: TGCAGTGCTAGGGGGGGGTCCGCACTGTTTTTT. This encodes CSARGGSALFF.

This clone was seen a few times. The rearrangement links TRBV27 to TRBJ2-1; TRBD2 matches at 12 bases. CDR1 MNHEY and CDR2 SMNVEV come from the germline V gene (reference sequence). V lost 5 bases, J lost 4 bases, and 3 bases stayed unmatched. The CDR3 is 15 residues long. The chain's CDR3 is CASSGGLAGYNEQFF. The CDR3 bases are TGTGCCAGCAGTGGGGGACTAGCGGGTTACAATGAGCAGTTCTTC.

The V gene is TRBV19, the J gene TRBJ2-7, with 8 nucleotides matching TRBD1. From germline, CDR1 is LNHDA and CDR2 SQIVND (reference sequence). J lost 0 bases, V lost 4 bases, and 5 bases had no gene match. The CDR3 is 15 residues long. CDR3 DNA sequence: TGTGCCAGTAGTAGGGGACAGGACCCCTCCTACGAGCAGTACTTC. This encodes CASSRGQDPSYEQYF.

V is TRBV28 and J is TRBJ1-2; D is possibly TRBD1 (5 bases). The CDR3 covers 12 residues. Trimming pared 7 bases from V and 8 bases from J, leaving 14 bases between. Per germline, CDR1 MDHEN and CDR2 SYDVKM. Here the CDR3 reads CASNPQGEGYTF. In nucleotides, the CDR3 is TGTGCCAGCAACCCCCAGGGCGAAGGCTACACCTTC.

The chain is built from TRBV5-1 and TRBJ2-7, with 7 bases identical to TRBD2. The germline gives CDR1 SGHRS, CDR2 YFSETQ. Trimming took 7 bases from V and 3 from J; bases not matched to a gene: 10. The CDR3 loop spans 14 amino acids. The CDR3: CASGRDYLYYEQYF. As DNA, the CDR3 is TGCGCCAGCGGCAGGGACTACCTCTACTACGAGCAGTACTTC.

This clone was seen a few times. The chain couples TRBV5-1 to TRBJ2-4; 9 bases match TRBD1. V lost 7 bases and J lost 2; bases outside the gene matches: 10. From germline, CDR1 is SGHRS and CDR2 YFSETQ. The length of the CDR3 is 16 residues. The CDR3 region has the DNA TGCGCCAGCGGTCCCGGGACAGGGTGGACCAAAAACATTCAGTACTTC. It encodes CASGPGTGWTKNIQYF.

This clone was counted between two and nine times. The identical CDR3 is also encoded by other nucleotide sequences in the sample. The chain uses TRBV6-5 and TRBJ2-1, with D unresolved. This CDR3 spans 11 amino acids. The V gene's germline CDR1 is MNHEY and CDR2 SVGAGI. Between the trimmed V and J ends, which lost 10 bases and 4 bases, there was a span of 8 bases. CDR3: CATSLYNEQFF. As DNA, the CDR3 is TGTGCCACCAGCCTATACAATGAGCAGTTCTTC.